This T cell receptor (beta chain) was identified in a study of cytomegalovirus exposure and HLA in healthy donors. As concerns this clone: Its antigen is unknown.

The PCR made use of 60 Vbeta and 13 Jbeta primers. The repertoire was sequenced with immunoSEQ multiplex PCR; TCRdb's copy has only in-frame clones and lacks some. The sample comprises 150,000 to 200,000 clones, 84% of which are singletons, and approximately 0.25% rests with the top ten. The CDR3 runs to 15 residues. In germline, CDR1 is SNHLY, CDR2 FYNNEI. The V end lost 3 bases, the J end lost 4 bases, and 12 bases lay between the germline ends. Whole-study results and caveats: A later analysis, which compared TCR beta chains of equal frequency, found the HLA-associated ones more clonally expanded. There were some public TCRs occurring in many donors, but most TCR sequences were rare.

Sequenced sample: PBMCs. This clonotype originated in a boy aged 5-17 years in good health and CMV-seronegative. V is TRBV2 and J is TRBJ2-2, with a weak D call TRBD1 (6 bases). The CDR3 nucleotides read TGTGCCAGCAGTGACCCGGGACAAATCACCGGGGAGCTGTTTTTT. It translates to CASSDPGQITGELFF. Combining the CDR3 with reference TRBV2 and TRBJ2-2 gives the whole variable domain EPEVTQTPSHQVTQMGQEVILRCVPISNHLYFYWYRQILGQKVEFLVSFYNNEISEKSEIFDDQFSVERPDGSNFTLKIRSTKLEDSAMYFCASSDPGQITGELFFGEGSRLTVL.